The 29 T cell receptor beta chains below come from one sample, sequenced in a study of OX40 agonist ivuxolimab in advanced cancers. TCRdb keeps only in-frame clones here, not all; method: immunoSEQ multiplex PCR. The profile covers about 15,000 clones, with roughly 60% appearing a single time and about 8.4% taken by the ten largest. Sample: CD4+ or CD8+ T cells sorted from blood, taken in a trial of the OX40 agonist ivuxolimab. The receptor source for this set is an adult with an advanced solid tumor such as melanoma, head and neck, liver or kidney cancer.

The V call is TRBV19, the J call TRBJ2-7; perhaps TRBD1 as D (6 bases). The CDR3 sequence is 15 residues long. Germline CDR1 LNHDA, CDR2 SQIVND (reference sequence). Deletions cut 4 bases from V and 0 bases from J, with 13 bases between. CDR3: CASSTEQGPSYEQYF. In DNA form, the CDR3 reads TGTGCCAGTAGTACCGAACAGGGTCCCTCCTACGAGCAGTACTTC. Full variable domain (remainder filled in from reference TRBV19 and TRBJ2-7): DGGITQSPKYLFRKEGQNVTLSCEQNLNHDAMYWYRQDPGQGLRLIYYSQIVNDFQKGDIAEGYSVSREKKESFPLTVTSAQKNPTAFYLCASSTEQGPSYEQYFGPGTRLTVT.

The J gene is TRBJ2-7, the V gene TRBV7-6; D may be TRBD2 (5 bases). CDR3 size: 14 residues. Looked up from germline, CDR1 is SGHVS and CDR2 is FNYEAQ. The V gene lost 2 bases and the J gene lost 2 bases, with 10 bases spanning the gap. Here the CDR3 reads CASSLSGNAYEQYF. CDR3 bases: TGTGCCAGCAGCTTATCGGGGAATGCCTACGAGCAGTACTTC.

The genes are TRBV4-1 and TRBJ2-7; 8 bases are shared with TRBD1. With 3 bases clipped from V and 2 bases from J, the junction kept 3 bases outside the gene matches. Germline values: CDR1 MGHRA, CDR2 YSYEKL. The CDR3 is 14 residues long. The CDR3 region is CASSHPGQAYEQYF. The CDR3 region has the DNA TGCGCCAGCAGCCACCCGGGACAGGCCTACGAGCAGTACTTC.

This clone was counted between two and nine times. CDR3 region: CASSPQGPFSPLHF. The CDR3 DNA reads as TGTGCCAGCAGCCCACAGGGGCCCTTTTCACCCCTCCACTTT. This rearrangement joins TRBV7-9 to TRBJ1-6; 7 bases fit TRBD1. The V and J ends lost 5 bases and 9 bases, in that order; junction bases with no gene match: 7. This CDR3 spans 14 amino acids. Germline values: CDR1 SEHNR, CDR2 FQNEAQ (reference sequence).

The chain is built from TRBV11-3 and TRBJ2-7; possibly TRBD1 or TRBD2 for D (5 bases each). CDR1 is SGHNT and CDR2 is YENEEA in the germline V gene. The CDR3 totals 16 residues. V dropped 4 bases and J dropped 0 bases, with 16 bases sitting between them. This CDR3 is CASSSGSGTTSYEQYF. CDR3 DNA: TGTGCCAGCAGCTCCGGGTCCGGGACCACCTCCTACGAGCAGTACTTC.

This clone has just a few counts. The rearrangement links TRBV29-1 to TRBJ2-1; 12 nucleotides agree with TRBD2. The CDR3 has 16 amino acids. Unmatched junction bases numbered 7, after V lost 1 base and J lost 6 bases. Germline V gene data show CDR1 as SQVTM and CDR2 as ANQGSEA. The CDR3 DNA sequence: TGCAGCGTTGAAGGGCTAGCGGGGGGGAGAACCAATGAGCAGTTCTTC. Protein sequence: CSVEGLAGGRTNEQFF.

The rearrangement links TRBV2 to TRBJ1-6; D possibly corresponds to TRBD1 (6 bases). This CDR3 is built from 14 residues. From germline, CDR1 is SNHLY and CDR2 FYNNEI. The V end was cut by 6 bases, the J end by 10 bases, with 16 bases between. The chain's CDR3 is CASRARGEGSPLHF. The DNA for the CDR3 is TGTGCCAGCAGAGCCAGGGGAGAAGGATCACCCCTCCACTTT.

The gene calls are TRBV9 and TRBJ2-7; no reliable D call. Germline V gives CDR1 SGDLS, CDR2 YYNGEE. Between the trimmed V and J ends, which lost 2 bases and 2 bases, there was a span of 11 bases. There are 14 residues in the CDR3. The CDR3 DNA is TGTGCCAGCAGCGTGAGAACCGGGCCCTACGAGCAGTACTTC. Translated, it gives CASSVRTGPYEQYF.

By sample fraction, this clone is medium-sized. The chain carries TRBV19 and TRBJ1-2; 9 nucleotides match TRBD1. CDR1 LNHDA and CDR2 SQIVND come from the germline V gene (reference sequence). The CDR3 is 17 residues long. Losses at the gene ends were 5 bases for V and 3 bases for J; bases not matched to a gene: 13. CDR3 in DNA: TGTGCCAGTAGTCTTCGGTATCCGGGACAGGGCTACTATGGCTACACCTTC. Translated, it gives CASSLRYPGQGYYGYTF.

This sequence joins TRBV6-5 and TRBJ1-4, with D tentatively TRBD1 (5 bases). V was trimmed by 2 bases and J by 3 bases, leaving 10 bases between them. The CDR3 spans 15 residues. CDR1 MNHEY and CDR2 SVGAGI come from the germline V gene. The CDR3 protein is CASSYIGGANEKLFF. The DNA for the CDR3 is TGTGCCAGCAGTTACATCGGGGGTGCTAATGAAAAACTGTTTTTT.

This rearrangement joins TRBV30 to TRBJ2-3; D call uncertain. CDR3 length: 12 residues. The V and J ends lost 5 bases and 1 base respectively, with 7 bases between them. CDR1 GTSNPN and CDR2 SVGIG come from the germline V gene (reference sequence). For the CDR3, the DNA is TGTGCCTGGGCCCCAGGCACAGATACGCAGTATTTT. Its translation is CAWAPGTDTQYF.

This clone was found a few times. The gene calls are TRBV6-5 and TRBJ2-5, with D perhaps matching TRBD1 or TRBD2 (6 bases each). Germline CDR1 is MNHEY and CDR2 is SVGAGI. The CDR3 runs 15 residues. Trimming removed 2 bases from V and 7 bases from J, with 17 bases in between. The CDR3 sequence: CASSYDMEGEVTQYF. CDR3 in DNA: TGTGCCAGCAGTTACGACATGGAGGGGGAGGTGACCCAGTACTTC.

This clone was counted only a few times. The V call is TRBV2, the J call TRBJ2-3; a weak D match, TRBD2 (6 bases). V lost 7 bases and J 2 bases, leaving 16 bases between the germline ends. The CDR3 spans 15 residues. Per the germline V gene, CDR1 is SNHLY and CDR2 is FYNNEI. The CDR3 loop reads CASIHCGASTDTQYF. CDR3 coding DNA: TGTGCCAGCATTCATTGCGGGGCCTCCACAGATACGCAGTATTTT.

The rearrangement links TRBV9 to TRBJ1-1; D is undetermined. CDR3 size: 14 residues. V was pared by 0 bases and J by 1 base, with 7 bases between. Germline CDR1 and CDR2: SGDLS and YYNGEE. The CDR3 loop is CASSVDGENTEAFF. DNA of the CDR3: TGTGCCAGCAGCGTAGATGGGGAGAACACTGAAGCTTTCTTT.

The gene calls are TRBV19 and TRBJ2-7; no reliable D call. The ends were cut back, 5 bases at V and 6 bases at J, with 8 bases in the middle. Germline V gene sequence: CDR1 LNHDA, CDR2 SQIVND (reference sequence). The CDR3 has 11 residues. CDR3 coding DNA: TGTGCCAGTAGTGTTACGGGCGAGCAGTACTTC. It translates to CASSVTGEQYF.

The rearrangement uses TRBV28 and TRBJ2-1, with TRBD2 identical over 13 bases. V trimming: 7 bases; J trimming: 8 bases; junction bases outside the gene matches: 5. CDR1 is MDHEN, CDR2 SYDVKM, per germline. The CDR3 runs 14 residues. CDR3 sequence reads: CASTLAGGPHEQFF. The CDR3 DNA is TGTGCCAGCACACTAGCGGGGGGGCCCCATGAGCAGTTCTTC.

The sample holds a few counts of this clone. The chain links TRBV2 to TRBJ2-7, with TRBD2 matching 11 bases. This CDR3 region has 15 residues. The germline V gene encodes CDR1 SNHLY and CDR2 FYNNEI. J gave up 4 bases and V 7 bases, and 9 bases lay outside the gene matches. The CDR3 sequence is CASTPTSGALYEQYF. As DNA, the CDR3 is TGTGCCAGCACCCCGACTAGCGGGGCCTTATACGAGCAGTACTTC.

CDR3 protein: CASSIRQGGTYEQYF. As DNA, the CDR3 is TGTGCCAGTAGTATTCGGCAGGGAGGGACCTACGAGCAGTACTTC. The chain joins TRBV19 to TRBJ2-7, with 7 bases that match TRBD2. The J segment lost 2 bases and the V segment lost 3 bases, leaving 7 bases of the junction unmatched. The CDR3 sequence is 15 residues long. The germline V gene has CDR1 LNHDA and CDR2 SQIVND (reference sequence).

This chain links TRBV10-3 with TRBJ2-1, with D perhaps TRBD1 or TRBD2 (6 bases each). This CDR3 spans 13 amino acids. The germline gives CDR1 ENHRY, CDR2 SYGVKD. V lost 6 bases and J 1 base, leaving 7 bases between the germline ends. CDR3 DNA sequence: TGTGCCATCAGAGGGGGGTCCTACAATGAGCAGTTCTTC. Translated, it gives CAIRGGSYNEQFF.

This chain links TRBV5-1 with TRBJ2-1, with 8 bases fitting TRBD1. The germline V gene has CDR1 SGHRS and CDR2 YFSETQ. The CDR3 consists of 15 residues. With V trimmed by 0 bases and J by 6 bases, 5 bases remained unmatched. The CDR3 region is CASSLVQGDGNEQFF. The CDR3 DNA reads TGCGCCAGCAGCTTGGTACAGGGGGATGGCAATGAGCAGTTCTTC. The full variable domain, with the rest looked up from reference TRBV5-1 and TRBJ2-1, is KAGVTQTPRYLIKTRGQQVTLSCSPISGHRSVSWYQQTPGQGLQFLFEYFSETQRNKGNFPGRFSGRQFSNSRSEMNVSTLELGDSALYLCASSLVQGDGNEQFFGPGTRLTVL.

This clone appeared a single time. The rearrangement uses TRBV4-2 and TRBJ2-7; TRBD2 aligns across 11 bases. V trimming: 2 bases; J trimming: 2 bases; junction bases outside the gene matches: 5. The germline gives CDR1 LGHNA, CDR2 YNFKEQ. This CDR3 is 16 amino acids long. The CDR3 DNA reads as TGTGCCAGCAGCCAATTCCTAGCGGGGGGTACCTACGAGCAGTACTTC. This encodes CASSQFLAGGTYEQYF.

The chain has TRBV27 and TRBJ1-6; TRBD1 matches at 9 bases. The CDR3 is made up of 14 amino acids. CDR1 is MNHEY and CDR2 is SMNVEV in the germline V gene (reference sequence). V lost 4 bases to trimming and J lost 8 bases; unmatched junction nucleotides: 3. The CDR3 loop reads CASSSGQGYSPLHF. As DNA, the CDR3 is TGTGCCAGCAGTTCTGGACAGGGGTATTCACCCCTCCACTTT.

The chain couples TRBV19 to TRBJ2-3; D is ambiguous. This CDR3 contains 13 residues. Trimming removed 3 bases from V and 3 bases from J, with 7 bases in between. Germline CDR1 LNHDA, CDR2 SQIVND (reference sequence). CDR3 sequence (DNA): TGTGCCAGTAGTATCCCCCTTACAGATACGCAGTATTTT. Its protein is CASSIPLTDTQYF.

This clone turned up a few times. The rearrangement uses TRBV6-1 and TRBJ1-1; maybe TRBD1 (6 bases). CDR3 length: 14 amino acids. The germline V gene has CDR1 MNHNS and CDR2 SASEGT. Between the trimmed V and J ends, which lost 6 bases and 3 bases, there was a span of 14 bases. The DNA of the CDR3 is TGTGCCAGCAGGAGGGGGACTGCGTACACTGAAGCTTTCTTT. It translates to CASRRGTAYTEAFF.

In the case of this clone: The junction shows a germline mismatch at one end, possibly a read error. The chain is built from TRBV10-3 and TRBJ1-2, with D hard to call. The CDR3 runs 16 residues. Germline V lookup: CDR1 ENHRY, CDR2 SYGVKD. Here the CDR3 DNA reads TGTGCCAGCAGTTACTCAACTTACGACACAGACTATGGCTACACCTTC. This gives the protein CASSYSTYDTDYGYTF.

CDR3 nucleotides: TGCAGCGTTGAGAGAACCCCAGGCTCTGGGGCCAACGTCCTGACTTTC. Translating it yields CSVERTPGSGANVLTF. The V and J genes are TRBV29-1 and TRBJ2-6, with unresolved D. This CDR3 comprises 16 residues. V was shortened by 3 bases and J by 0 bases, with 12 bases between the two germline ends. Germline CDR1 SQVTM, CDR2 ANQGSEA.

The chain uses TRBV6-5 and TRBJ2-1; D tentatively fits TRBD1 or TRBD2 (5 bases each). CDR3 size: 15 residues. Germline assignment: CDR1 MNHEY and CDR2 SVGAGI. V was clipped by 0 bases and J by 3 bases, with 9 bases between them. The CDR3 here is CASSYSGVFYNEQFF. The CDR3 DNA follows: TGTGCCAGCAGTTACTCGGGGGTCTTCTACAATGAGCAGTTCTTC.

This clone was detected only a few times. CDR3 sequence reads: CASSPPANYGYTF. CDR3 DNA sequence: TGTGCCAGCAGCCCGCCAGCTAACTATGGCTACACCTTC. The chain recombines TRBV5-6 with TRBJ1-2; D gene ambiguous. Trimming shortened V by 4 bases and J by 0 bases, and 7 bases separated the two germline ends. The CDR3 is 13 residues long. CDR1 and CDR2 (germline): SGHDT, YYEEEE.

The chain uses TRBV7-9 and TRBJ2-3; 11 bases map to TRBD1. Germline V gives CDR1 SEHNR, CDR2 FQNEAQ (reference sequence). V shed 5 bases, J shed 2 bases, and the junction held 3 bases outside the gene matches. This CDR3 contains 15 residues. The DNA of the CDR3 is TGTGCCAGCAGCCCGGACAGGGGGCCCACAGATACGCAGTATTTT. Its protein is CASSPDRGPTDTQYF.